This T cell receptor beta chain is drawn from a study of technical replicates of blood from a few donors. The data were produced by immunoSEQ multiplex PCR, yet TCRdb's version contains in-frame clones alone and is incomplete. The sample carries approximately 41,000 clones, almost 97% recorded once. V was shortened by 1 base and J by 3 bases, with 5 bases between the two germline ends. Germline lookup yields CDR1 SGHRS and CDR2 YFSETQ. This CDR3 comprises 12 residues. Sample: T cells isolated from PBMCs. This TCR came from a human donor in good health. The genes are TRBV5-1 and TRBJ2-7, with D unclear. This CDR3 reads CASSLTDYEQYF. CDR3 bases: TGCGCCAGCAGCTTGACTGACTACGAGCAGTACTTC. Full variable domain (outside the CDR3, taken from reference TRBV5-1 and TRBJ2-7): KAGVTQTPRYLIKTRGQQVTLSCSPISGHRSVSWYQQTPGQGLQFLFEYFSETQRNKGNFPGRFSGRQFSNSRSEMNVSTLELGDSALYLCASSLTDYEQYFGPGTRLTVT.